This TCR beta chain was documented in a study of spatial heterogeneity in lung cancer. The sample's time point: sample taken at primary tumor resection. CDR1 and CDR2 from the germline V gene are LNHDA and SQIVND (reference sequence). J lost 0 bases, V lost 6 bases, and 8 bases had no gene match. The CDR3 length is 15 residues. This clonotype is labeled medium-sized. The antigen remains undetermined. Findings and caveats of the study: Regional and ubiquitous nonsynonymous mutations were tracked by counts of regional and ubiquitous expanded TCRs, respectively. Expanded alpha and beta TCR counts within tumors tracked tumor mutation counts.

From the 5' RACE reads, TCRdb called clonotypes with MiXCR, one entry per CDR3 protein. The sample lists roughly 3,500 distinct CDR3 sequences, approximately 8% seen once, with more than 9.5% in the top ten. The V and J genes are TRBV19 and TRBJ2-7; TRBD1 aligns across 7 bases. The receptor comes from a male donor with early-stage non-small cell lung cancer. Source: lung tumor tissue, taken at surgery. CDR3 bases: TGTGCCAGTAGAAGGACAGGCCTTAGCTCCTACGAGCAGTACTTC. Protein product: CASRRTGLSSYEQYF.